This TCR beta chain stems from a study of OX40 agonist ivuxolimab in advanced cancers. The study's findings and limits: Both CD4+ and CD8+ T cell populations in blood had undergone clonal expansion by week 6 at 0.1 to 3.0 mg/kg. The mean number of expanded clones was higher in CD8+ T cells than in CD4+.

Note on this clone: The antigen remains unidentified.

Blood draws occurred at baseline, cycle 4 day 1, and cycle 7 day 1. The assay was immunoSEQ multiplex PCR, and TCRdb's table has in-frame clones only and misses some. Of some 79,000 clones listed, around nine tenths are singletons. With 5 bases removed from V and 8 bases from J, the gap between germline ends came to 10 bases. CDR1 and CDR2 (germline): LNHDA, SQIVND (reference sequence). This CDR3 region has 13 residues. V gene TRBV19 combines with J gene TRBJ1-6; possibly TRBD1 for D (5 bases). The sample in question was CD4+ or CD8+ T cells sorted from blood, obtained in a trial of the OX40 agonist ivuxolimab. The sequence came from an adult with an advanced solid tumor such as melanoma, head and neck, liver or kidney cancer. The CDR3 nucleotides read TGTGCCAGTAGTCTCAGGGCCGATTCACCCCTCCACTTT. Its protein is CASSLRADSPLHF. Full variable domain (remainder filled in from reference TRBV19 and TRBJ1-6): DGGITQSPKYLFRKEGQNVTLSCEQNLNHDAMYWYRQDPGQGLRLIYYSQIVNDFQKGDIAEGYSVSREKKESFPLTVTSAQKNPTAFYLCASSLRADSPLHFGNGTRLTVT.